This T cell receptor (beta chain) was found in a study of T cells after yellow fever vaccination. TCRdb reprocessed the 5' RACE reads via MiXCR and lists one record per CDR3 protein. Of some 150,000 distinct CDR3 sequences in the sample, more than 6.5% were seen once. This CDR3 has 15 residues. The germline V gene encodes CDR1 SGDLS and CDR2 YYNGEE. The V and J ends lost 0 bases and 6 bases, in that order; junction bases with no gene match: 2. This sample comprised CD4+ T cells sorted from PBMCs, obtained 10 days after the yellow fever booster vaccination. This clonotype was obtained from a man aged 25 to 40 who received the YFV17D yellow fever vaccine. The V gene is TRBV9, the J gene TRBJ2-2, with 10 bases that match TRBD2. The CDR3 reads CASSVGLAGAGELFF. The DNA of the CDR3 is TGTGCCAGCAGCGTAGGCCTAGCGGGAGCCGGGGAGCTGTTTTTT. Supplemented by reference TRBV9 and TRBJ2-2, the full variable domain reads DSGVTQTPKHLITATGQRVTLRCSPRSGDLSVYWYQQSLDQGLQFLIQYYNGEERAKGNILERFSAQQFPDLHSELNLSSLELGDSALYFCASSVGLAGAGELFFGEGSRLTVL.